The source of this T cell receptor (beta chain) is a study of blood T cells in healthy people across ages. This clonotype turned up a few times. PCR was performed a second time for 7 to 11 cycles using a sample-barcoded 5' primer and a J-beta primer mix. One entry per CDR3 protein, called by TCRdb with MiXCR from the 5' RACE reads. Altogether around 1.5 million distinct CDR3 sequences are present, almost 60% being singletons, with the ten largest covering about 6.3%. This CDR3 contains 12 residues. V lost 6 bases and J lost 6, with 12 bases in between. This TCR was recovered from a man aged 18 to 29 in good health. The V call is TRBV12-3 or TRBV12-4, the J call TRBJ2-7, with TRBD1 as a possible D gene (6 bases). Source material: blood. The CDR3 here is CASRADRTEQYF. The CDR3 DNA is TGTGCCAGCAGAGCGGACAGAACCGAGCAGTACTTC.